This TCR beta chain comes out of a study of identical twins. Study-wide results and caveats: When twins shared out-of-frame alpha sequences, those sequences had excess low generation probability.

Healthy Caucasians provided all donations. Each cDNA held unique molecular identifiers, and template switching gave it a universal primer site. From the 5' RACE reads, TCRdb called clonotypes with MiXCR, one entry per CDR3 protein. There are about 810,000 distinct CDR3 sequences in the sample; roughly an eighth occur only once, and around 1.5% lies in the top ten. This clonotype has only a few counts. What it binds is not known. This same sample was also taken into another study, of yellow fever vaccine responses in identical twins. In that study: Reportedly, twins' vaccine T cell responses looked partly convergent and partly personalized.

The source of this sequence is a woman under 30 in good health. Sequencing was carried out using PBMCs.

CDR3 bases: TGTGCCAGCTCCTTGGACAGGCTGTCGATCGGGGAGCTGTTTTTT. Translated, it gives CASSLDRLSIGELFF. The chain joins TRBV12-3 or TRBV12-4 to TRBJ2-2; 7 bases fit TRBD1. V was pared by 8 bases and J by 7 bases, with 13 bases of the junction left unmatched. The CDR3 totals 15 residues.